The entry below gives a single T cell receptor (beta chain) sequence along with its context. Its antigen has not been determined. Per-base quality was not reported, and no clone a single base away is much larger than it. CDR1 and CDR2, per the germline V gene, are SGHDT and YYEEEE. Its CDR3 holds 13 amino acids, cysteine through phenylalanine. Of all the DNA, just the CDR3 is kept, 39 bases in frame from base 1. Trimming at the junction amounts to 5 bases on V and 7 bases on J, and the germline ends lie 15 bases apart. The trial excluded patients who had a history of autoimmune disease or who were on systemic immunosuppression. Peripheral blood for TCR sequencing was collected from all dose cohorts at baseline, on cycle 4 day 1, and on cycle 7 day 1. The samples were drawn from a first-in-human, open-label, multicenter phase I dose-escalation trial of ivuxolimab. The trial enrolled adults with locally advanced or metastatic head and neck squamous cell, hepatocellular, melanoma or renal cell carcinoma. Before TCR sequencing, CD4+ and CD8+ T cells were separately sorted from peripheral blood.

The data were taken from a study of OX40 agonist ivuxolimab in advanced cancers. A note on the overall study: Ivuxolimab, which targeted the costimulatory receptor OX40 (CD134), was an agonistic, fully human IgG2 monoclonal antibody. In the dose-escalation cohort, 82.7% of patients were male, and the mean age was approximately 60 years, with a range of roughly 20 to 80. Of the roughly 52 patients in dose escalation, 19 had hepatocellular carcinoma, some 15 had melanoma, 9 had renal cell carcinoma and 9 had head and neck cancer. Intravenous ivuxolimab was administered to patients every 2 weeks at six dose levels: 0.01, 0.1, 0.3, 1.5, 3 and 10 mg/kg. Partial responses occurred in three dose-escalation patients, of whom one had hepatocellular carcinoma and two had cutaneous melanoma. The point of sequencing TCRbeta in the periphery was to test whether ivuxolimab changed TCR sequence diversity and drove clonal T-cell expansion. Patients were allowed to have had prior anti-PD-1, anti-PD-L1 or anti-CTLA-4 therapy, and around 40% of the dose-escalation patients had previously received checkpoint inhibitors. The monotherapy dose-escalation portion (N of about 50 patients) of the phase I ivuxolimab trial is reported in the paper.

What the work shows at the level of the full study, not this receptor alone: In partial responders in the 0.1-3.0 mg/kg groups, normalized peripheral clonal expansion was found to be among the lowest, especially among CD8+ T cells. On average, CD8+ T cells showed more expanded clones than CD4+ T cells after ivuxolimab. Low levels of normalized T-cell clonal expansion were also seen in some patients who did not respond. Clonal expansion of both CD4+ and CD8+ blood T cells was observed from baseline to week 6 at doses 0.1 to 3.0 mg/kg. Which antigens the clonally expanded peripheral T cells were specific for was not determined.

For sequencing of the TCRbeta CDR3 region, genomic DNA was extracted from the sorted cells. The immunoSEQ Assay was used to sequence the TCRbeta CDR3 regions. TCRdb mirrors the immuneACCESS table, restricted to in-frame sequences. Some clones are absent from its copies; in checked studies, under half trace to an unresolved V gene, and the reason for the others is unknown. Present in this sample are more than 100,000 clones, 80% to 90% of which were seen just once. Clones ranked in the top ten supply approximately 0.55% of the sample. This clonotype originated in an adult with an advanced solid tumor such as melanoma, head and neck, liver or kidney cancer. The chain couples TRBV5-6 to TRBJ1-2, with the D gene call left open. The specimen was CD4+ or CD8+ T cells sorted from blood, collected in a trial of the OX40 agonist ivuxolimab. The CDR3 region reads CASRASGSGGYTF. The DNA sequence reads TGTGCCAGCAGGGCGTCAGGATCCGGTGGCTACACCTTC.